This is a list of T cell receptor beta chains from one sample in a study of T cells after yellow fever vaccination. TCRdb analysed the 5' RACE reads with MiXCR anew, one entry per CDR3 protein. This sample carries over 100,000 distinct CDR3 sequences, 8.4% of them seen once, and the ten largest clones take about 25%. The material was CD8+ T cells sorted from PBMCs, obtained 45 days after the yellow fever booster vaccination. The origin of the receptors is a man aged 25 to 45 who received the YFV17D yellow fever vaccine. CDR3s include the opening cysteine and the closing phenylalanine or tryptophan. Each record gives: J gene, V gene, clone size, D gene, CDR3 protein, CDR3 DNA. A D gene is named only where the DNA matches it firmly. Clone sizes are given selectively: once, few, many, or a class where the clone is expanded.

j_gene: TRBJ2-3; v_gene: TRBV7-2; abundance: many; d_gene: .; CDR3aa: CASSPKWADTQYF; CDR3nt: TGTGCCAGCAGCCCAAAGTGGGCAGATACGCAGTATTTT
j_gene: TRBJ2-2; v_gene: TRBV12-3/TRBV12-4; abundance: few; d_gene: .; CDR3aa: CASSLSGNTGELFF; CDR3nt: TGTGCCAGCAGTTTAAGTGGAAACACCGGGGAGCTGTTTTTT
j_gene: TRBJ1-3; v_gene: TRBV15; abundance: many; d_gene: .; CDR3aa: CATSRDLSSGNTIYF; CDR3nt: TGTGCCACCAGCAGGGATTTATCCTCTGGAAACACCATATATTTT
j_gene: TRBJ2-7; v_gene: TRBV15; abundance: many; d_gene: .; CDR3aa: CATSSGWNYEQYF; CDR3nt: TGTGCCACCAGCTCCGGATGGAACTACGAGCAGTACTTC
j_gene: TRBJ2-2; v_gene: TRBV13; abundance: many; d_gene: .; CDR3aa: CASSVDRNTGELFF; CDR3nt: TGTGCCAGCAGCGTCGACCGTAACACCGGGGAGCTGTTTTTT
j_gene: TRBJ2-5; v_gene: TRBV4-3; abundance: many; d_gene: TRBD2; CDR3aa: CASSQDFHFWSREHETQYF; CDR3nt: TGCGCCAGCAGCCAAGATTTCCACTTTTGGTCGCGGGAGCACGAGACCCAGTACTTC
j_gene: TRBJ1-1; v_gene: TRBV6-5; abundance: many; d_gene: .; CDR3aa: CASSYGGKAFF; CDR3nt: TGTGCCAGCAGTTACGGCGGGAAAGCTTTCTTT
j_gene: TRBJ1-5; v_gene: TRBV5-6; abundance: many; d_gene: .; CDR3aa: CASSLEASDQPQHF; CDR3nt: TGTGCCAGCAGCTTGGAGGCATCCGATCAGCCCCAGCATTTT
j_gene: TRBJ2-7; v_gene: TRBV12-3/TRBV12-4; abundance: few; d_gene: TRBD2; CDR3aa: CARSFWSPGGPSGEQYF; CDR3nt: TGTGCCCGCAGTTTCTGGTCTCCGGGAGGGCCGTCCGGCGAGCAGTACTTC
j_gene: TRBJ2-2; v_gene: TRBV14; abundance: many; d_gene: .; CDR3aa: CASRRIGGELFF; CDR3nt: TGTGCCAGCAGACGTATAGGCGGGGAGCTGTTTTTT
j_gene: TRBJ2-1; v_gene: TRBV5-1; abundance: many; d_gene: .; CDR3aa: CASSFGPGQTNEQFF; CDR3nt: TGCGCCAGCAGTTTTGGTCCCGGACAGACGAATGAGCAGTTCTTC
j_gene: TRBJ2-7; v_gene: TRBV12-3/TRBV12-4; abundance: .; d_gene: TRBD1; CDR3aa: CASSRDRVPYEQYF; CDR3nt: TGTGCCAGCAGCCGGGACAGGGTTCCCTACGAGCAGTACTTC
j_gene: TRBJ2-7; v_gene: TRBV18; abundance: few; d_gene: .; CDR3aa: CASSPPSQGAYEQYF; CDR3nt: TGTGCCAGCTCACCACCGAGCCAGGGAGCCTACGAGCAGTACTTC
j_gene: TRBJ2-7; v_gene: TRBV7-8; abundance: many; d_gene: TRBD2; CDR3aa: CASAGGTSVTKQYF; CDR3nt: TGTGCCAGCGCTGGCGGGACTAGCGTAACGAAGCAGTACTTC
j_gene: TRBJ2-7; v_gene: TRBV20-1; abundance: .; d_gene: TRBD2; CDR3aa: CSAQAPGGSGSLDPYEQYF; CDR3nt: TGCAGTGCCCAGGCTCCGGGTGGTAGCGGGAGCCTCGACCCCTACGAGCAGTACTTC
j_gene: TRBJ2-1; v_gene: TRBV15; abundance: many; d_gene: .; CDR3aa: CATSRDGYEQFF; CDR3nt: TGTGCCACCAGCAGAGATGGTTATGAGCAGTTCTTC
j_gene: TRBJ2-7; v_gene: TRBV5-1; abundance: .; d_gene: TRBD2; CDR3aa: CASSLVSPTSYLLSYEQYF; CDR3nt: TGCGCCAGCAGCTTGGTTTCACCGACTAGCTACTTACTCTCCTACGAGCAGTACTTC
j_gene: TRBJ1-2; v_gene: TRBV27; abundance: many; d_gene: .; CDR3aa: CASRSGGFGYTF; CDR3nt: TGTGCCAGCAGGAGCGGGGGTTTTGGCTACACCTTC
j_gene: TRBJ2-2; v_gene: TRBV27; abundance: many; d_gene: .; CDR3aa: CASSRTNTGELFF; CDR3nt: TGTGCCAGCAGTCGGACGAACACCGGGGAGCTGTTTTTT
j_gene: TRBJ2-7; v_gene: TRBV7-6; abundance: many; d_gene: TRBD1; CDR3aa: CASSLAAGGYEQYF; CDR3nt: TGTGCCAGCAGCTTAGCTGCAGGGGGCTACGAGCAGTACTTC
j_gene: TRBJ2-1; v_gene: TRBV11-1; abundance: many; d_gene: TRBD2; CDR3aa: CASSPSSGMGNEQFF; CDR3nt: TGTGCCAGCAGCCCTTCTAGCGGGATGGGCAATGAGCAGTTCTTC
j_gene: TRBJ2-5; v_gene: TRBV4-3; abundance: many; d_gene: TRBD1; CDR3aa: CASSQDLAGGVRETQYF; CDR3nt: TGCGCCAGCAGCCAAGATTTGGCAGGGGGCGTGAGGGAGACCCAGTACTTC
j_gene: TRBJ1-1; v_gene: TRBV6-1; abundance: many; d_gene: .; CDR3aa: CAAEGGSGSEAFF; CDR3nt: TGTGCCGCGGAAGGGGGAAGTGGGTCTGAAGCTTTCTTT
j_gene: TRBJ1-1; v_gene: TRBV28; abundance: .; d_gene: .; CDR3aa: CASSGEAGAYTEAFF; CDR3nt: TGTGCCAGCAGTGGAGAGGCGGGCGCTTACACTGAAGCTTTCTTT
j_gene: TRBJ1-1; v_gene: TRBV5-5; abundance: few; d_gene: .; CDR3aa: CASSLEQGAAFF; CDR3nt: TGTGCCAGCAGCTTGGAACAGGGAGCAGCTTTCTTT
j_gene: TRBJ2-7; v_gene: TRBV7-9; abundance: .; d_gene: .; CDR3aa: CASSWDRGEQYF; CDR3nt: TGTGCCAGCAGCTGGGACCGTGGCGAGCAGTACTTC
j_gene: TRBJ2-3; v_gene: TRBV12-3/TRBV12-4; abundance: few; d_gene: TRBD2; CDR3aa: CASSLGSVAGPTDTQYF; CDR3nt: TGTGCCAGCAGTTTAGGGTCGGTAGCGGGACCCACAGATACGCAGTATTTT
j_gene: TRBJ2-3; v_gene: TRBV7-8; abundance: many; d_gene: .; CDR3aa: CASSLAPGDTQYF; CDR3nt: TGTGCCAGCAGCTTAGCCCCGGGGGATACGCAGTATTTT
j_gene: TRBJ2-5; v_gene: TRBV18; abundance: few; d_gene: .; CDR3aa: CASSPVTRGETQYF; CDR3nt: TGTGCCAGCTCACCGGTGACTAGAGGCGAGACCCAGTACTTC
j_gene: TRBJ1-5; v_gene: TRBV6-5; abundance: many; d_gene: .; CDR3aa: CASTLYEGQPQHF; CDR3nt: TGTGCCAGCACCCTATATGAGGGTCAGCCCCAGCATTTT
j_gene: TRBJ2-1; v_gene: TRBV15; abundance: many; d_gene: TRBD2; CDR3aa: CATSSLLAGGYNEQFF; CDR3nt: TGTGCCACCAGCAGCCTTCTAGCGGGAGGATACAATGAGCAGTTCTTC
j_gene: TRBJ2-5; v_gene: TRBV15; abundance: .; d_gene: .; CDR3aa: CATSPPIGEVGETQYF; CDR3nt: TGTGCCACCAGCCCCCCCATTGGGGAGGTTGGAGAGACCCAGTACTTC
j_gene: TRBJ2-1; v_gene: TRBV7-2; abundance: many; d_gene: TRBD2; CDR3aa: CASSLSTSGYNEQFF; CDR3nt: TGTGCCAGCAGCCTCTCGACTAGCGGCTACAATGAGCAGTTCTTC
j_gene: TRBJ2-1; v_gene: TRBV9; abundance: few; d_gene: .; CDR3aa: CASSPGLGSYNEQFF; CDR3nt: TGTGCCAGCAGCCCAGGACTGGGCTCCTACAATGAGCAGTTCTTC
j_gene: TRBJ2-7; v_gene: TRBV11-2; abundance: .; d_gene: TRBD2; CDR3aa: CASSLKYTSAYYEQYF; CDR3nt: TGTGCCAGCAGCCTCAAATATACTAGCGCATACTACGAGCAGTACTTC
j_gene: TRBJ2-1; v_gene: TRBV24-1; abundance: many; d_gene: TRBD2; CDR3aa: CATSGTSGYNEQFF; CDR3nt: TGTGCCACCAGTGGAACTAGCGGGTACAATGAGCAGTTCTTC
j_gene: TRBJ1-4; v_gene: TRBV20-1; abundance: many; d_gene: .; CDR3aa: CSASSIRGSVEKLFF; CDR3nt: TGCAGTGCTAGTTCTATCCGGGGGAGTGTCGAAAAACTGTTTTTT
j_gene: TRBJ2-3; v_gene: TRBV2; abundance: few; d_gene: .; CDR3aa: CASSEAGGADTQYF; CDR3nt: TGTGCCAGCAGTGAGGCAGGGGGGGCAGATACGCAGTATTTT
j_gene: TRBJ2-7; v_gene: TRBV20-1; abundance: many; d_gene: TRBD2; CDR3aa: CSARDQRTSFYEQYF; CDR3nt: TGCAGTGCTAGAGATCAGAGGACTAGTTTCTACGAGCAGTACTTC
j_gene: TRBJ2-1; v_gene: TRBV5-5; abundance: many; d_gene: TRBD2; CDR3aa: CASSLQREGLEQFF; CDR3nt: TGTGCCAGCAGCTTGCAACGGGAGGGCCTTGAGCAGTTCTTC
j_gene: TRBJ1-1; v_gene: TRBV19; abundance: many; d_gene: .; CDR3aa: CASSSGMNTEAFF; CDR3nt: TGTGCCAGTAGTTCCGGGATGAACACTGAAGCTTTCTTT
j_gene: TRBJ2-5; v_gene: TRBV27; abundance: few; d_gene: .; CDR3aa: CASSTTGHLMETQYF; CDR3nt: TGTGCCAGCAGTACAACGGGACACCTAATGGAGACCCAGTACTTC
j_gene: TRBJ2-4; v_gene: TRBV7-2; abundance: many; d_gene: .; CDR3aa: CASSPEVLGGNIQYF; CDR3nt: TGTGCCAGCAGCCCCGAGGTCCTCGGAGGAAACATTCAGTACTTC
j_gene: TRBJ2-7; v_gene: TRBV5-1; abundance: many; d_gene: TRBD2; CDR3aa: CASSQREEDEQYF; CDR3nt: TGCGCCAGCAGTCAGCGGGAGGAGGACGAGCAGTACTTC
j_gene: TRBJ1-5; v_gene: TRBV18; abundance: .; d_gene: TRBD1; CDR3aa: CASSPEGALVNQPQHF; CDR3nt: TGTGCCAGCTCACCTGAGGGGGCTTTGGTCAATCAGCCCCAGCATTTT
j_gene: TRBJ2-1; v_gene: TRBV7-3; abundance: many; d_gene: TRBD2; CDR3aa: CASSLVAGLADNEQFF; CDR3nt: TGTGCCAGCAGCTTGGTTGCGGGACTAGCGGACAATGAGCAGTTCTTC
j_gene: TRBJ1-5; v_gene: TRBV7-9; abundance: many; d_gene: TRBD1; CDR3aa: CASSSTGYIQPQHF; CDR3nt: TGTGCCAGCAGTTCGACAGGGTACATCCAGCCCCAGCATTTT
j_gene: TRBJ2-1; v_gene: TRBV7-9; abundance: many; d_gene: .; CDR3aa: CASSHRTGRSYNEQFF; CDR3nt: TGTGCCAGCAGCCATCGGACGGGAAGATCCTACAATGAGCAGTTCTTC
j_gene: TRBJ2-1; v_gene: TRBV3-1; abundance: once; d_gene: .; CDR3aa: CAFCPPEGLSSYNEQFF; CDR3nt: TGTGCCTTCTGTCCCCCGGAGGGACTTAGCTCCTACAATGAGCAGTTCTTC
j_gene: TRBJ1-2; v_gene: TRBV7-2; abundance: many; d_gene: .; CDR3aa: CASSLTGSYGYTF; CDR3nt: TGTGCCAGCAGCTTAACAGGCTCTTATGGCTACACCTTC
j_gene: TRBJ2-7; v_gene: TRBV7-9; abundance: many; d_gene: .; CDR3aa: CASRHTGLDEQYF; CDR3nt: TGTGCCAGCAGACATACAGGGCTCGACGAGCAGTACTTC